The source of this T cell receptor beta chain is a study of CD8+ T cells in alopecia areata. Overall study context: Treatment of the treated patients consisted of oral tofacitinib, 5 to 10 mg twice daily. Notes on the study in general: Scalp samples also yield sequences of resident alphabeta T cells from normal skin. Clonality exceeded that of normal scalp in lesional scalp, most notably in alopecia totalis/universalis. Among the top 100, expanded CD8+ clones were significantly decreased by tofacitinib, as was scalp clonality.

cDNA prepared by RNA extraction and subsequent reverse transcription served as the template for sequencing. Sequenced by immunoSEQ multiplex PCR; TCRdb stores in-frame clones only, minus some. Of some 190,000 clones listed, 50% to 70% are singletons. As to treatment: oral pan-JAK inhibitor, 5-10 mg twice daily. A word on this clone: Its antigen is unknown.

This CDR3 spans 13 amino acids. CDR1 SQVTM and CDR2 ANQGSEA come from the germline V gene. The chain is built from TRBV29-1 and TRBJ2-7; possibly TRBD1 for D (5 bases). This specimen consisted of CD4+ T cells sorted from blood, obtained at week 49, from a patient treated with tofacitinib. The TCR was taken from a human donor with alopecia areata. The CDR3 reads CSYLDTEHYEQYF. CDR3 DNA: TGCAGTTACCTGGACACCGAACACTACGAGCAGTACTTC.